Following are 9 T cell receptor beta chains from one sample sequenced in a study of blood T cell repertoires in COVID-19. The repertoire was sequenced with immunoSEQ multiplex PCR; TCRdb's copy has only in-frame clones and lacks some. The table shows 250,000 or so clones, with nearly 90% occurring only once. Sample: peripheral blood. Receptor source: a woman aged 40 to 55 who had recovered from COVID-19.

The rearrangement joins TRBV27 to TRBJ2-2; 8 bases fit TRBD1. The CDR3 spans 16 residues. CDR1 and CDR2 (germline): MNHEY, SMNVEV (reference sequence). V gave up 6 bases and J gave up 0 bases; unmatched junction bases: 6. CDR3 DNA sequence: TGTGCCAGCAGCCGATACAGGGGGACGAACACCGGGGAGCTGTTTTTT. This translates into CASSRYRGTNTGELFF.

V gene TRBV19 combines with J gene TRBJ1-3; 8 bases are a match to TRBD1. After removal of 5 bases from V and 2 bases from J, the junction contained 11 bases not matched to a gene. Germline V gene lookup returns CDR1 LNHDA and CDR2 SQIVND (reference sequence). CDR3 length equals 17 residues. Written as DNA, the CDR3 is TGTGCCAGTAGTTTCCGGGACAGGCTGTTAGCTGGAAACACCATATATTTT. This encodes CASSFRDRLLAGNTIYF.

This chain connects TRBV10-1 to TRBJ1-1; a weak D match, TRBD1 (5 bases). CDR1 WNHNN and CDR2 SYGVQD come from the germline V gene (reference sequence). Trimming took off 2 bases at V and 4 bases at J, with 14 bases between the two ends. CDR3 length: 15 amino acids. The CDR3 sequence is CASSERGSLTTEAFF. The CDR3 DNA reads as TGCGCCAGCAGTGAGAGGGGTAGCCTAACCACTGAAGCTTTCTTT.

The chain uses TRBV4-1 and TRBJ1-2; no definite D call. The CDR3 is 15 amino acids. Germline CDR1 is MGHRA and CDR2 is YSYEKL. The V and J ends lost 1 base and 1 base respectively, with 10 bases between them. CDR3 region: CASSQGHQVNYGYTF. The CDR3 DNA follows: TGCGCCAGCAGCCAAGGACACCAAGTTAACTATGGCTACACCTTC.

This clone was picked up a small number of times. The chain has TRBV19 and TRBJ2-2; the D gene is possibly TRBD2 (6 bases). V was cut by 6 bases and J by 2 bases, with 13 bases left in between. In germline, CDR1 is LNHDA, CDR2 SQIVND (reference sequence). The CDR3 extends over 15 amino acids. The CDR3, as DNA: TGTGCCAGTAGCTCGGCTAGCGATAACACCGGGGAGCTGTTTTTT. It yields the protein CASSSASDNTGELFF.

In the case of this clone: The sample carries other DNA sequences with the same CDR3. Written as DNA, the CDR3 is TGTGCCAGCTCCCCGGGAGGAAATCAGCCCCAGCATTTT. It specifies CASSPGGNQPQHF. The V call is TRBV18, the J call TRBJ1-5, with no clear D. Trimming took 6 bases from V and 4 from J, leaving 10 bases between them. Per germline, CDR1 KGHSH and CDR2 LQKENI. The CDR3 extends over 13 amino acids.

V is TRBV19 and J is TRBJ1-2; TRBD1 matches at 12 bases. V gave up 7 bases and J gave up 8 bases; unmatched junction bases: 11. The length of the CDR3 is 15 residues. The germline V gene encodes CDR1 LNHDA and CDR2 SQIVND (reference sequence). Here the CDR3 reads CASTDRDRGLRGYTF. The CDR3 region has the DNA TGTGCCAGTACCGACCGGGACAGGGGGCTACGGGGCTACACCTTC.

This clone was picked up one time. V gene TRBV5-6 combines with J gene TRBJ1-4; the D is unclear. CDR3 length: 12 amino acids. CDR1 is SGHDT and CDR2 is YYEEEE in the germline V gene. The germline V and J ends were trimmed by 2 bases and 6 bases, with 5 bases remaining between them. CDR3 DNA sequence: TGTGCCAGCAGCTTCACGGATGAAAAACTGTTTTTT. As protein: CASSFTDEKLFF. The full variable domain, with the rest looked up from reference TRBV5-6 and TRBJ1-4, is DAGVTQSPTHLIKTRGQQVTLRCSPKSGHDTVSWYQQALGQGPQFIFQYYEEEERQRGNFPDRFSGHQFPNYSSELNVNALLLGDSALYLCASSFTDEKLFFGSGTQLSVL.

This clone was observed a single time. The chain uses TRBV24-1 and TRBJ2-1; 8 bases align to TRBD1. There are 14 residues in the CDR3. Germline CDR1 is KGHDR and CDR2 is SFDVKD. V shed 0 bases and J 10 bases; nucleotides not matched to a gene: 4. The DNA of the CDR3 is TGTGCCACCAGTGATTTGAGGACAGGGAACGAGCAGTTCTTC. Amino acid sequence: CATSDLRTGNEQFF.